Listed here are 25 T cell receptor beta chains from one sample, sequenced in a study of shared T cell receptors in the human thymus. The method was immunoSEQ multiplex PCR; TCRdb's version includes in-frame clones alone and lacks a portion of them. Here the sample spans some 400,000 clones, over 90% being singletons. Sequencing was done on a sample of thymocytes. These receptors were taken from a human donor.

This rearrangement joins TRBV4-3 to TRBJ1-1; D uncertain. Deletions cut 4 bases from V and 0 bases from J, with 15 bases between. The CDR3 has 16 amino acids. Germline CDR1 LGHNA, CDR2 YSLEER. The CDR3 region has the DNA TGCGCCAGCAGCCCAAACCTCCGGACGGTGAACACTGAAGCTTTCTTT. This gives the protein CASSPNLRTVNTEAFF.

This clone showed up just once. This chain links TRBV7-6 with TRBJ2-2; D not certain. Germline CDR1 is SGHVS and CDR2 is FNYEAQ. With 8 bases removed from V and 1 base from J, the gap between germline ends came to 5 bases. The CDR3 is made up of 12 amino acids. CDR3 protein: CASRVNTGELFF. CDR3 in DNA: TGTGCCAGCCGAGTGAACACCGGGGAGCTGTTTTTT.

The gene calls are TRBV18 and TRBJ2-2; 8 bases are shared with TRBD1. Germline loops: CDR1 KGHSH, CDR2 LQKENI. V lost 1 base, J lost 0 bases, and 1 base stayed unmatched. This CDR3 has 16 amino acids. The CDR3 bases are TGTGCCAGCTCACCACGACAGGGGACGAACACCGGGGAGCTGTTTTTT. It specifies CASSPRQGTNTGELFF.

The V call is TRBV5-1, the J call TRBJ2-5, with D tentatively TRBD1 (7 bases). CDR3 length: 17 residues. Germline assignment: CDR1 SGHRS and CDR2 YFSETQ. The V and J ends lost 4 bases and 5 bases respectively, with 24 bases between them. The CDR3 here is CASSLDSPGGGRETQYF. The CDR3 bases are TGCGCCAGCAGCCTAGACTCCCCAGGGGGAGGTCGGGAGACCCAGTACTTC.

The chain combines TRBV28 with TRBJ2-3; possibly TRBD1 or TRBD2 for D (6 bases each). The germline CDR1 and CDR2 sequences are MDHEN and SYDVKM. The CDR3 is 14 residues long. V lost 6 bases and J lost 4, with 14 bases in between. CDR3 in amino acids: CASSLTRGPDTQYF. CDR3 bases: TGTGCCAGCAGCTTGACTCGGGGGCCAGATACGCAGTATTTT. The full variable domain, with the rest looked up from reference TRBV28 and TRBJ2-3, is DVKVTQSSRYLVKRTGEKVFLECVQDMDHENMFWYRQDPGLGLRLIYFSYDVKMKEKGDIPEGYSVSREKKERFSLILESASTNQTSMYLCASSLTRGPDTQYFGPGTRLTVL.

In its sample, this clone was seen a few times. The rearrangement uses TRBV5-5 and TRBJ2-1, with 7 bases that match TRBD1. Germline V gene data show CDR1 as SGHKS and CDR2 as YYEKEE (reference sequence). The CDR3 is made up of 12 amino acids. The junction had 6 bases not matched to a gene; V was cut back by 3 bases and J by 12 bases. For the CDR3, the DNA is TGTGCCAGCAGCTCCCGACAGGGTGGGCAGTTCTTC. This translates into CASSSRQGGQFF.

This rearrangement joins TRBV27 to TRBJ1-4; 7 nucleotides agree with TRBD1. The CDR3 length is 19 residues. V trimming: 3 bases; J trimming: 7 bases; junction bases outside the gene matches: 20. From germline, CDR1 is MNHEY and CDR2 SMNVEV (reference sequence). Here the CDR3 reads CASSLGTPRQGLGGEKLFF. The CDR3 nucleotides read TGTGCCAGCAGTTTGGGGACCCCAAGACAGGGCCTAGGAGGTGAAAAACTGTTTTTT.

The V and J genes are TRBV5-5 and TRBJ2-3; 7 bases agree with TRBD2. This CDR3 has 17 residues. In germline, CDR1 is SGHKS, CDR2 YYEKEE (reference sequence). With 7 bases clipped from V and 1 base from J, the junction kept 15 bases outside the gene matches. The CDR3 protein is CASSRPGSGRGTDTQYF. CDR3 in DNA: TGTGCCAGCTCCCGACCGGGATCGGGGAGGGGCACAGATACGCAGTATTTT.

J is TRBJ2-1 and V is TRBV10-1; 10 positions agree with TRBD2. Germline-derived CDR1 and CDR2 are WNHNN and SYGVQD (reference sequence). Germline trimming cut 3 bases from V and 8 bases from J; bases unmatched to any gene: 7. The CDR3 covers 15 residues. CDR3 region: CASSDAASGSYEQFF. The CDR3 nucleotides are TGCGCCAGCAGTGACGCGGCTAGCGGGAGCTATGAGCAGTTCTTC.

Regarding this clone: The germline gene is not matched at one end of the junction; a read error may be the cause. Other DNA sequences in this specimen translate into the identical CDR3. The chain links TRBV4-2 to TRBJ2-7, with unresolved D. The CDR3 extends over 14 amino acids. In germline, CDR1 is LGHNA, CDR2 YNFKEQ. This chain's CDR3 is CASSQDGRPYEQYF. As DNA, the CDR3 is TGTGCCAGCAGTCAAGATGGCCGGCCCTACGAGCAGTACTTC.

V gene TRBV28 combines with J gene TRBJ2-3; no clear D. Germline CDR1 is MDHEN and CDR2 is SYDVKM. The CDR3 is 16 amino acids. The V gene lost 5 bases and the J gene lost 1 base, with 16 bases spanning the gap. The CDR3 region has the DNA TGTGCCAGCAGTCACTCTCCGGGCCTCCGCACAGATACGCAGTATTTT. Protein product: CASSHSPGLRTDTQYF.

This chain connects TRBV5-1 to TRBJ2-5; 8 positions match TRBD2. The J segment lost 1 base and the V segment lost 1 base, leaving 6 bases of the junction unmatched. This CDR3 has 16 amino acids. The V gene's germline CDR1 is SGHRS and CDR2 YFSETQ. DNA of the CDR3: TGCGCCAGCAGCTTGAGGGCTAGCGGGTCCCAAGAGACCCAGTACTTC. This codes for CASSLRASGSQETQYF.

The gene calls are TRBV27 and TRBJ2-7; TRBD2 matches 9 bases. Germline V CDR1 and CDR2: MNHEY, SMNVEV (reference sequence). The J segment lost 0 bases and the V segment lost 3 bases, leaving 3 bases of the junction unmatched. This CDR3 is 15 amino acids long. This chain's CDR3 is CASSLGGRGSYEQYF. CDR3 nucleotides: TGTGCCAGCAGTTTGGGCGGGAGGGGCTCCTACGAGCAGTACTTC.

This chain joins TRBV10-3 and TRBJ2-1, with TRBD2 matching over 11 bases. Germline assignment: CDR1 ENHRY and CDR2 SYGVKD. Losses at the gene ends were 2 bases for V and 8 bases for J; bases not matched to a gene: 8. CDR3 length: 16 residues. This chain's CDR3 is CAISEPSGRTRHEQFF. For the CDR3, the DNA is TGTGCCATCAGTGAGCCTAGCGGGAGGACTAGGCATGAGCAGTTCTTC.

V gene TRBV19 combines with J gene TRBJ2-7; 16 bases agree with TRBD2. The germline V gene has CDR1 LNHDA and CDR2 SQIVND (reference sequence). This CDR3 contains 16 residues. V dropped 3 bases and J dropped 3; count of bases not matched to a gene: 2. The chain's CDR3 is CASSMGLAGGLYEQYF. As DNA, the CDR3 is TGTGCCAGTAGTATGGGACTAGCGGGAGGGCTCTACGAGCAGTACTTC.

The count of this clone is one. The CDR3 loop reads CASSGSQGIVVGGSYEQYF. In DNA form, the CDR3 reads TGCGCCAGCAGTGGTTCGCAGGGGATCGTCGTGGGCGGATCCTACGAGCAGTACTTC. The chain recombines TRBV10-2 with TRBJ2-7; D perhaps matches TRBD1 (6 bases). The CDR3 contains 19 residues. Trimming shortened V by 4 bases and J by 1 base, and 26 bases separated the two germline ends. Germline V gene sequence: CDR1 WSHSY, CDR2 SAAADI.

The rearrangement uses TRBV7-9 and TRBJ1-2; TRBD1 aligns across 10 bases. The trim removed 4 bases at V and 5 bases at J, leaving 10 bases unmatched. CDR3 length: 16 residues. The germline V gene encodes CDR1 SEHNR and CDR2 FQNEAQ (reference sequence). For the CDR3, the DNA is TGTGCCAGCAGCTCACACGGGGACAGGGGCGTGTATGGCTACACCTTC. This gives the protein CASSSHGDRGVYGYTF.

This chain uses TRBV7-9 with TRBJ2-3, with 9 bases that match TRBD2. V was pared by 6 bases and J by 2 bases, with 12 bases of the junction left unmatched. CDR3 length equals 17 residues. From germline, CDR1 is SEHNR and CDR2 FQNEAQ (reference sequence). Here the CDR3 reads CASRQHRASGNTDTQYF. DNA of the CDR3: TGTGCCAGCAGGCAACATCGGGCTAGCGGGAACACAGATACGCAGTATTTT. Variable domain in full (rest from reference TRBV7-9 and TRBJ2-3): DTGVSQNPRHKITKRGQNVTFRCDPISEHNRLYWYRQTLGQGPEFLTYFQNEAQLEKSRLLSDRFSAERPKGSFSTLEIQRTEQGDSAMYLCASRQHRASGNTDTQYFGPGTRLTVL.

The J gene is TRBJ2-5, the V gene TRBV30; D is perhaps TRBD2 (7 bases). V shed 0 bases and J shed 4 bases, with 21 bases lying between them. The CDR3 consists of 17 residues. CDR1 GTSNPN and CDR2 SVGIG come from the germline V gene (reference sequence). CDR3 amino acids: CAWSVIGGARGGETQYF. The CDR3 coding sequence is TGTGCCTGGAGTGTAATTGGGGGGGCCCGAGGGGGAGAGACCCAGTACTTC. Full variable domain (rest looked up from reference TRBV30 and TRBJ2-5): SQTIHQWPATLVQPVGSPLSLECTVEGTSNPNLYWYRQAAGRGLQLLFYSVGIGQISSEVPQNLSASRPQDRQFILSSKKLLLSDSGFYLCAWSVIGGARGGETQYFGPGTRLLVL.

The chain combines TRBV6-5 with TRBJ2-1; 8 positions agree with TRBD2. This CDR3 has 13 amino acids. V dropped 10 bases and J dropped 7; count of bases not matched to a gene: 9. The germline CDR1 and CDR2 sequences are MNHEY and SVGAGI. CDR3: CATGRGGYNEQFF. DNA of the CDR3: TGTGCCACCGGGAGGGGGGGCTATAATGAGCAGTTCTTC.

This clone appeared once. This chain uses TRBV19 with TRBJ1-1, with D possibly matching TRBD1 (5 bases). V lost 5 bases to trimming and J lost 1 base, with 11 bases between them. The germline gives CDR1 LNHDA, CDR2 SQIVND (reference sequence). This CDR3 is 14 amino acids long. For the CDR3, the DNA is TGTGCCAGTAGTCGGCAGGGAGAGAACACTGAAGCTTTCTTT. Residues: CASSRQGENTEAFF.

The chain carries TRBV5-1 and TRBJ1-3, with 7 bases that match TRBD1. This CDR3 is built from 16 residues. J was trimmed by 0 bases and V by 3 bases; bases with no gene match: 6. The germline gives CDR1 SGHRS, CDR2 YFSETQ. The CDR3 nucleotides are TGCGCCAGCAGCTGTCCTAGGGGGCTCTCTGGAAACACCATATATTTT. Its protein is CASSCPRGLSGNTIYF.

The J gene is TRBJ2-5, the V gene TRBV29-1; 8 nucleotides line up with TRBD1. This CDR3 spans 12 amino acids. Unmatched junction bases numbered 0, after V lost 2 bases and J lost 4 bases. The V gene's germline CDR1 is SQVTM and CDR2 ANQGSEA. The chain's CDR3 is CSVETGGETQYF. The CDR3 DNA follows: TGCAGCGTTGAAACAGGGGGAGAGACCCAGTACTTC.

The chain recombines TRBV10-3 with TRBJ2-1, with TRBD2 matching 11 bases. There are 16 residues in the CDR3. Per germline, CDR1 ENHRY and CDR2 SYGVKD. Trimming took 6 bases from V and 3 from J; bases not matched to a gene: 7. The CDR3 region is CAIRDPGLADYNEQFF. CDR3 nucleotides: TGTGCCATCAGAGATCCGGGACTAGCGGACTACAATGAGCAGTTCTTC.

The J gene is TRBJ2-1, the V gene TRBV10-1; D not certain. V was shortened by 2 bases and J by 1 base, with 12 bases between the two germline ends. Germline CDR1 and CDR2: WNHNN and SYGVQD (reference sequence). The CDR3 runs to 16 residues. The CDR3 DNA follows: TGCGCCAGCAGTGAGAAAAGGGCGGAATCCTACAATGAGCAGTTCTTC. Its translation: CASSEKRAESYNEQFF.